This TCR beta chain appears in the sequencing data of a study of blood T cell repertoires in COVID-19 (dated by TCRdb to the early 2020s). Regarding the complete study: Samples from collaborators originated in the United States, Italy and Spain and spanned both the acute and convalescent phases of COVID-19. The material from the prospective study consisted of cDNA or gDNA derived from T cells, B-cell-depleted T cells, or PBMCs. Subjects who had been exposed to COVID-19, were actively infected with it, or had recovered from it provided the deeply sampled blood TCRbeta repertoires that made up the dataset. A freely available public database, intended as a resource for researchers studying the immune response to SARS-CoV-2, is where the repertoires were released. The samples were drawn from the first 160 participants of the ongoing ImmuneRACE study and from some 1,300 subjects provided by 6 global collaborators. A de-identified subject ID, COVID-19 status, age in years and sex were almost always included in the sample metadata. Where HLA class I and class II types were available, the types were taken from metadata supplied by the sample provider, not from assay-based typing. What the work shows at the level of the full study, not this receptor alone: Clinical and demographic metadata were provided uncurated, with the amount varying by source and participant.

TCRbeta CDR3 regions were amplified from genomic DNA by means of the immunoSEQ Assay, a bias-controlled multiplex PCR. Concerning the study's data processing: The number of nucleated cells in each sample was estimated from the amplification of reference gene primers within the assay. To quantify the absolute abundance of each unique TCRbeta CDR3 rearrangement, sequence reads were collapsed and filtered. Productive Simpson clonality was computed per sample as the square root of Simpson's diversity index over productive rearrangements. Entries here come from immuneACCESS through TCRdb and include only in-frame sequences with V and J called. Some clones fail to appear in such tables; in the studies checked, an unresolved V gene covers under half of the shortfall, and the cause of the remainder is unknown. V and J calls and clone size are as listed in that table; D and trimming were resolved from the DNA. This sample has 140,000 to 150,000 clones in its table, and around nine tenths of those were observed once. The ten largest make up 2.3% of the sample.

Concerning this clone itself: Its antigen has not been determined. Within one base of it there is no much larger clone, and no base qualities were kept.

Whole blood was collected in K2EDTA tubes by collaborating institutions according to the institutions' own protocols. For TCRbeta analysis, collaborator samples were shipped as frozen whole blood, as isolated PBMCs, or as DNA extracted from either sample type. Material: peripheral blood. The clonotype originates from a human donor in a cohort sampled during active COVID-19.

The CDR3 loop reads CASSHPARSSYNEQFF. In nucleotides, the sequence is TGCGCCAGCAGCCACCCCGCTCGGAGCTCCTACAATGAGCAGTTCTTC. In this chain, TRBV4-1 is recombined with TRBJ2-1, with an unclear D gene assignment. V is pared back by 3 bases and J by 0 bases, with 12 bases lying between the germline termini. The CDR3 holds 16 amino acids from the cysteine to the phenylalanine. This entry keeps only the CDR3 DNA: 48 bases, framed from base 1. The germline V gene sets CDR1 to MGHRA and CDR2 to YSYEKL.